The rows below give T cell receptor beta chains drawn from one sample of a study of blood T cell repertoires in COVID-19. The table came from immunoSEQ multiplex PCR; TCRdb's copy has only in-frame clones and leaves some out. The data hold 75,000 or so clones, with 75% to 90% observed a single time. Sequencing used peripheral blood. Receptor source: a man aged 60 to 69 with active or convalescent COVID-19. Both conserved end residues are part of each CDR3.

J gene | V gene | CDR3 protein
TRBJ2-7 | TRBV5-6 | CASQDRGLYEQYF
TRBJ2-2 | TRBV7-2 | CASSLLQGGSTGELFF
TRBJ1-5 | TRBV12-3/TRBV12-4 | CASSFSNQPQHF
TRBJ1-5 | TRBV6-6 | CASSYDSGPQHF
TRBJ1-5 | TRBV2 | CASDRGGNQPQHF
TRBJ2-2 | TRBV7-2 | CASSSQVYGVGTGELFF
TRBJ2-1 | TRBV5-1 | CASSQDRGSNEQFF
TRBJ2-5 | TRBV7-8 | CASSPSRGWGSQETQYF
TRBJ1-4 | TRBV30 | CAWSPTDAGVRELFF
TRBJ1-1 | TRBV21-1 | CASSNRRMNTEAFF
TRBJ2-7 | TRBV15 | CATSRDRGDKAYEQYF
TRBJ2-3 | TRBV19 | CASSPGGDTQYF
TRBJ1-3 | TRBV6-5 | CASSYSRTGNGNTIYF
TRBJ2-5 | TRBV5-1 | CASSLGGGAQETQYF
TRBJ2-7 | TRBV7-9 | CASSPPPDMGYEQYF
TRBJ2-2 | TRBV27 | CASSSTGTANTGELFF
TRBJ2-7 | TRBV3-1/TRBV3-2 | CASSNQGAVFEQYF